The rows below give T cell receptor beta chains drawn from one sample of a study of cytomegalovirus exposure and HLA in healthy donors. TCRdb keeps only in-frame clones here, not all; method: immunoSEQ multiplex PCR. The sample lists about 160,000 clones; 84% were seen once. Sequences were obtained from PBMCs. These receptors were collected from a man aged 50 to 60 in good health and CMV-seropositive. CDR3s include the opening cysteine and the closing phenylalanine or tryptophan. A D gene is named only where the DNA matches it firmly. Part of the rows lack a size; the others show once, few, many or a class for expanded clones.

TRBV2	TRBD1	once	TRBJ1-1	TGTGCCAGCAGACACAGGGGGAATATTGAAGCTTTCTTT	CASRHRGNIEAFF
TRBV30	NA	NA	TRBJ2-3	TGTGCCTGGAGTTTAGCGAGCTCTAGCACAGATACGCAGTATTTT	CAWSLASSSTDTQYF
TRBV11-2	NA	NA	TRBJ2-1	TGTGCCAGCAGCCCAGGGCCCTTCAATGAGCAGTTCTTC	CASSPGPFNEQFF
TRBV6-1	TRBD1	NA	TRBJ2-6	TGTGCCAGCAGTCATACAGGGGCTGGGGCCAACGTCCTGACTTTC	CASSHTGAGANVLTF
TRBV29-1	NA	NA	TRBJ1-2	TGCAGCGCGGGATATGGCTACACCTTC	CSAGYGYTF
TRBV7-9	NA	once	TRBJ2-2	TGTGCCAGCAGCTTACGAAGGGGTCAGCCACCCGGGGAGCTGTTTTTT	CASSLRRGQPPGELFF
TRBV6-1	TRBD2	NA	TRBJ2-7	TGTGCCAGCAGTGGCCATATTACTAGCGCGTCCTACGAGCAGTACTTC	CASSGHITSASYEQYF
TRBV5-1	TRBD1	NA	TRBJ2-7	TGCGCCAGCAGCCAGGGACAGGGCTCCTACGAGCAGTACTTC	CASSQGQGSYEQYF
TRBV14	NA	NA	TRBJ2-1	TGTGCCAGCAGCCCGAGACTAGATTACAATGAGCAGTTCTTC	CASSPRLDYNEQFF
TRBV13	TRBD2	NA	TRBJ2-5	TGTGCCAGCAGCTTAGGGACTAGCGGGAAAGAGACCCAGTACTTC	CASSLGTSGKETQYF
TRBV7-9	TRBD1	NA	TRBJ2-1	TGTGCCAGCAGCCCATCCTTTAGGCCCGGGACAGGGCTATACAATGAGCAGTTCTTC	CASSPSFRPGTGLYNEQFF
TRBV5-1	TRBD1	NA	TRBJ1-2	TGCGCCAGCAGCTTGGGACAGGGCAATGGCTACACCTTC	CASSLGQGNGYTF
TRBV10-2	TRBD2	NA	TRBJ2-1	TGCGCCAGCAGCGAACTAGCGGGTCCGCTATACAATGAGCAGTTCTTC	CASSELAGPLYNEQFF
TRBV4-1	NA	once	TRBJ2-1	TGCGCCAGCAGCCCCGACACAAGCTCCTACAATGAGCAGTTCTTC	CASSPDTSSYNEQFF
TRBV6-1	TRBD1	NA	TRBJ1-5	TGTGCCAGCGGGTGGACAGGGGTCAATCAGCCCCAGCATTTT	CASGWTGVNQPQHF
TRBV7-9	TRBD1	NA	TRBJ2-3	TGTGCCAGCAGCGTAGCGCTCGGGACAGGGGATACGCAGTATTTT	CASSVALGTGDTQYF
TRBV19	NA	NA	TRBJ1-4	TGTGCCAGTAGTACAACAAACAGTTACGGTGAAAAACTGTTTTTT	CASSTTNSYGEKLFF
TRBV10-1	TRBD2	NA	TRBJ2-3	TGCGCCAGCAGTGAGTCGGCGGGGGGACCAGATACGCAGTATTTT	CASSESAGGPDTQYF
TRBV7-8	TRBD2	NA	TRBJ2-3	TGTGCCAGCAGCCCCTTTGGGGGGGAGGCAGATACGCAGTATTTT	CASSPFGGEADTQYF
TRBV5-5	TRBD1	NA	TRBJ2-2	TGTGCCAGCAGCCCGGGGACAGCATCGCTGGGGGAGCTGTTTTTT	CASSPGTASLGELFF
TRBV5-4	NA	NA	TRBJ2-3	TGTGCCAGCAGCTTGGTAGGGGGGGGAGATACGCAGTATTTT	CASSLVGGGDTQYF
TRBV19	TRBD1	NA	TRBJ1-6	TGTGCCAGCAATAACAGGGGTGATCCACCCCTCCACTTT	CASNNRGDPPLHF
TRBV6-5	TRBD1	NA	TRBJ1-4	TGTGCCAGCAGTTACGCGACAGGGGGCGGAGAGGAAAAACTGTTTTTT	CASSYATGGGEEKLFF
TRBV5-1	TRBD1	NA	TRBJ2-5	TGCGCCAGCAGCTCGTCGGACAGGGCAAGAGAGACCCAGTACTTC	CASSSSDRARETQYF
TRBV28	NA	NA	TRBJ2-7	TGTGCCAGCAGCCCCGGGGGAGCATCGAGCGAGCAGTACTTC	CASSPGGASSEQYF
TRBV6-1	TRBD2	NA	TRBJ2-1	TGTGCCAGCAGTGAAGCCCCGGGGCTAGCGGGGAAGTACAATGAGCAGTTCTTC	CASSEAPGLAGKYNEQFF
TRBV25-1	TRBD1	NA	TRBJ2-5	TGTGCCAGCAGTGAATCCAGGGACAGTGGGTACCAAGAGACCCAGTACTTC	CASSESRDSGYQETQYF
TRBV2	TRBD1	once	TRBJ2-3	TGTGCCAGCGAAAGGGGACAGGGGCCAGATACGCAGTATTTT	CASERGQGPDTQYF
TRBV4-2	TRBD2	NA	TRBJ2-1	TGTGCCAGCAGCCAAGCTTTCACTAGCGGGGGGGCCAAATACAATGAGCAGTTCTTC	CASSQAFTSGGAKYNEQFF
TRBV7-9	NA	NA	TRBJ1-1	TGTGCCAGCAGCGGCCCCCGCGGCACTGAAGCTTTCTTT	CASSGPRGTEAFF
TRBV19	NA	few	TRBJ1-4	TGTGCCAGTAGTATAGACCACACAACTAATGAAAAACTGTTTTTT	CASSIDHTTNEKLFF
TRBV2	NA	NA	TRBJ1-4	TGTGCCAGCAGTGAACCGCCAGGGACTAATGAAAAACTGTTTTTT	CASSEPPGTNEKLFF
TRBV25-1	TRBD1	NA	TRBJ2-3	TGTGCCAGCAGTGCGGACAGGAGCACAGATACGCAGTATTTT	CASSADRSTDTQYF
TRBV7-9	TRBD1	few	TRBJ1-4	TGTGCCAGCAGCATAACGACAGGGACTAATGAAAAACTGTTTTTT	CASSITTGTNEKLFF
TRBV4-1	NA	NA	TRBJ2-1	TGCGCCAGCAGCCCTTGGACGGGATATGAGCAGTTCTTC	CASSPWTGYEQFF
TRBV14	NA	NA	TRBJ2-3	TGTGCCAGCAGCCAAACTCAGGGGTTAGCGACTAGCACAGATACGCAGTATTTT	CASSQTQGLATSTDTQYF
TRBV7-8	TRBD2	few	TRBJ2-1	TGTGCCAGCACCTCCAGACAGGGATCCAGCGGGGGGGCCTTGAATGAGCAGTTCTTC	CASTSRQGSSGGALNEQFF
TRBV5-6	NA	NA	TRBJ1-2	TGTGCCAGCAGCTTAATCCAGGGGAGTCCGAACTATGGCTACACCTTC	CASSLIQGSPNYGYTF
TRBV27	NA	NA	TRBJ1-6	TGTGCCAGCAGCAACCCGGCAGGTTCCGAGTCACCCCTCCACTTT	CASSNPAGSESPLHF
TRBV7-9	TRBD1	NA	TRBJ1-5	TGTGCCAGCAGCTTGACAGGGATCAATCAGCCCCAGCATTTT	CASSLTGINQPQHF
TRBV5-1	TRBD1	NA	TRBJ2-7	TGCGCCAGCAGCTTGGGCCCGACAGGGGGCTCCTACGAGCAGTACTTC	CASSLGPTGGSYEQYF
TRBV6-5	TRBD1	NA	TRBJ1-2	TGTGCCAGCAGTGAGGGACAGGCGGGTGGCTACACCTTC	CASSEGQAGGYTF
TRBV5-1	NA	NA	TRBJ2-7	TGCGCCAGCAGCTTGGCCGGTGCAGGCTACGAGCAGTACTTC	CASSLAGAGYEQYF
TRBV27	NA	NA	TRBJ2-7	TGTGCCAGCAGTTCGCCGTCGACAGCAGCCTACGAGCAGTACTTC	CASSSPSTAAYEQYF
TRBV4-1	NA	NA	TRBJ1-2	TGCGCCAGCAGCCAAGTCATTCCGGGTGGCTACACCTTC	CASSQVIPGGYTF
TRBV7-9	TRBD1	once	TRBJ1-4	TGTGCCAGCAGCTTCGGGACAGGGGGCCTTGGCGAAAAACTGTTTTTT	CASSFGTGGLGEKLFF
TRBV6-1	TRBD1	NA	TRBJ2-5	TGTGCCAGCAGTGGCCTGACAGGGGTAGAGACCCAGTACTTC	CASSGLTGVETQYF
TRBV19	TRBD1	NA	TRBJ1-5	TGTGCCAGTAGGACGACAGGGTTTAGCAATCAGCCCCAGCATTTT	CASRTTGFSNQPQHF
TRBV5-6	NA	few	TRBJ2-1	TGTGCCAGCAGCTTGGATAGCGTTTGGCCGAGCTCCTACAATGAGCAGTTCTTC	CASSLDSVWPSSYNEQFF
TRBV6-1	TRBD1	NA	TRBJ1-5	TGTGCCAGCAATTCGGGACAGGGGTATGGTCAGCCCCAGCATTTT	CASNSGQGYGQPQHF
TRBV15	NA	NA	TRBJ1-1	TGTGCCACCAGCAGAGATGAGAGAAGGGGGAACACTGAAGCTTTCTTT	CATSRDERRGNTEAFF
TRBV18	NA	NA	TRBJ1-1	TGTGCCAGCTCACCGTCTACTCGGACTGAAGCTTTCTTT	CASSPSTRTEAFF
TRBV7-3	TRBD2	NA	TRBJ2-1	TGTGCCAGCAGCTTAGCGGGAGGTAAATACAATGAGCAGTTCTTC	CASSLAGGKYNEQFF
TRBV29-1	TRBD2	NA	TRBJ2-5	TGCAGCGCAAGAGCCGGGACTAGACAAGAGACCCAGTACTTC	CSARAGTRQETQYF
TRBV29-1	TRBD2	NA	TRBJ2-1	TGCAGCGTCGACGGGACTAGCCAAACCTCCTACAATGAGCAGTTCTTC	CSVDGTSQTSYNEQFF
TRBV27	TRBD1	NA	TRBJ2-7	TGTGCCAGCAGTAACAGGGGATACGAGCAGTACTTC	CASSNRGYEQYF
TRBV5-4	NA	NA	TRBJ1-2	TGTGCCAGCAGCTCGAAACAGGTTTTCCCTAACTATGGCTACACCTTC	CASSSKQVFPNYGYTF
TRBV2	NA	NA	TRBJ1-6	TGTGCCAGCAGTGAAGCGCTGAGCACAGCTTATTCACCCCTCCACTTT	CASSEALSTAYSPLHF
TRBV27	TRBD1	few	TRBJ2-2	TGTGCCAGCAGTGGACAGGGGGTCCGGGAGCTGTTTTTT	CASSGQGVRELFF
TRBV5-6	TRBD1	once	TRBJ2-6	TGTGCCAGCAGCTTCCGGCAGGGGGCGTCGGGAGGGGCCAACGTCCTGACTTTC	CASSFRQGASGGANVLTF